This T cell receptor (beta chain) was sequenced for a study of OX40 agonist ivuxolimab in advanced cancers. The table came from immunoSEQ multiplex PCR; TCRdb's copy has only in-frame clones and leaves some out. The sample has about 130,000 clones; less than 95% are singletons. Germline loops: CDR1 SQVTM, CDR2 ANQGSEA. V shed 4 bases and J shed 11 bases, with 23 bases lying between them. The CDR3 has 14 amino acids. Points from the study as a whole: Both blood CD4+ and CD8+ T cells showed clonal growth by week 6 at 0.1 to 3.0 mg/kg.

This clone is a singleton in its sample. Its antigen is currently unknown. Here the sequenced sample was CD4+ or CD8+ T cells sorted from blood, taken in a trial of the OX40 agonist ivuxolimab. The chain links TRBV29-1 to TRBJ1-1; D not certain. The receptor was derived from an adult with an advanced solid tumor such as melanoma, head and neck, liver or kidney cancer. The CDR3 loop is CSVVGPTRSGRAFF. Written as DNA, the CDR3 is TGCAGCGTTGTGGGCCCTACCCGCAGCGGGCGTGCTTTCTTT.